This TCR beta chain was profiled in a study of blood T cell repertoires in COVID-19 (dated by TCRdb to 2018 to 2020). For the study in its entirety: Samples from collaborators originated in the United States, Italy and Spain and spanned both the acute and convalescent phases of COVID-19. The material from the prospective study consisted of cDNA or gDNA derived from T cells, B-cell-depleted T cells, or PBMCs. Deeply sampled blood TCRbeta repertoires from subjects exposed to, actively infected with, or recovered from COVID-19 were included in the dataset. A freely available public database, intended as a resource for researchers studying the immune response to SARS-CoV-2, is where the repertoires were released. The samples were drawn from the first 160 participants of the ongoing ImmuneRACE study and from over a thousand subjects provided by 6 global collaborators. The sample metadata nearly always contained a de-identified subject ID, COVID-19 status, age in years and sex. Where available, HLA class I and class II types were taken from metadata supplied by the sample provider and were not determined by assay-based typing.

Between the V and J ends, shortened by 6 bases and 7 bases respectively, the junction contains 18 bases. Reading from cysteine to phenylalanine, the CDR3 counts 15 amino acids. CDR3 DNA only is kept here, 45 bases in frame from base 1. Sequences SGHVS (CDR1) and FNYEAQ (CDR2) are obtained from the germline V gene. TCRbeta CDR3 regions were amplified from genomic DNA by means of the immunoSEQ Assay, a bias-controlled multiplex PCR. Concerning the study's data processing: Nucleated cell counts per sample were estimated from amplification of reference gene primers within the assay. To quantify the absolute abundance of each unique TCRbeta CDR3 rearrangement, sequence reads were collapsed and filtered. Productive Simpson clonality was computed per sample as the square root of Simpson's diversity index over productive rearrangements. TCRdb retrieved this table from immuneACCESS and kept in-frame rearrangements only. Not all clones are present; in checked studies, unresolved V genes account for under half, and no reason is known for the remainder. From that table come the V and J calls and clone size; the DNA was used to work out D and trimming. This sample lists under 35,000 clones; approximately 80% were detected once. The ten largest clones add up to around a third of the sample.

Collaborating institutions collected whole blood in K2EDTA tubes following their own protocols. For TCRbeta analysis, collaborators shipped samples as frozen whole blood, isolated PBMCs, or DNA extracted from either of those sample types. What the study reported, not specific to this receptor: Clinical and demographic metadata were provided uncurated, with the amount varying by source and participant.

This clone came up once. Which antigen it targets is not known. No much larger clonotype is one base removed from it; base qualities were not supplied. The rearranged chain carries TRBV7-6 and TRBJ2-2; TRBD2 could be the D gene, as 6 bases match. The receptor comes from a man older than 75 with acute or convalescent COVID-19. The specimen sequenced was peripheral blood. The DNA reads as follows: TGTGCCAGCAGTCAGGACTATAACGAGTACGGGGAGCTGTTTTTT. This is translated as CASSQDYNEYGELFF.